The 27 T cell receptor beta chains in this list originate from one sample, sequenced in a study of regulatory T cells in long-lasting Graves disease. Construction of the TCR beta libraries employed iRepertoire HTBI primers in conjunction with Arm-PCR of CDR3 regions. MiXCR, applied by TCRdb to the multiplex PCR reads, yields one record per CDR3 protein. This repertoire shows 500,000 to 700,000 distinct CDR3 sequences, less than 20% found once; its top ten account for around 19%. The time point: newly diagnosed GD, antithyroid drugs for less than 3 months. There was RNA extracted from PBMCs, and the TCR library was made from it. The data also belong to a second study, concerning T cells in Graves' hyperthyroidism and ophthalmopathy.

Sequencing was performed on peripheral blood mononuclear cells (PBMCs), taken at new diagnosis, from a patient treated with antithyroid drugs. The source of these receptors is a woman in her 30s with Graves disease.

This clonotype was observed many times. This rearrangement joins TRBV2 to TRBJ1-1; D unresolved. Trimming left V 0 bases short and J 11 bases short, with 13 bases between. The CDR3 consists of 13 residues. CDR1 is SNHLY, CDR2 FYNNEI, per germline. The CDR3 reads CASSEAPVILAFF. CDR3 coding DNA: TGTGCCAGCAGTGAAGCGCCCGTTATTCTGGCTTTCTTT.

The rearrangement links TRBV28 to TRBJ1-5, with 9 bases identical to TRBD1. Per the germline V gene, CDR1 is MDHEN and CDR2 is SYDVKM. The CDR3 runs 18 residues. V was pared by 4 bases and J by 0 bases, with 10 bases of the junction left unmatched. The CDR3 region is CASSSSAGTGHSNQPQHF. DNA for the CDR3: TGTGCCAGCAGTTCCTCAGCCGGGACAGGGCATAGCAATCAGCCCCAGCATTTT.

CDR3 amino acids: CASSVFSAGGASTDTQYF. The CDR3, as DNA: TGTGCCAGCAGCGTCTTCTCGGCCGGAGGTGCCAGCACAGATACGCAGTATTTT. The chain employs TRBV9 and TRBJ2-3, with D maybe TRBD2 (5 bases). The CDR3 sequence is 18 residues long. V lost 2 bases to trimming and J lost 0 bases, with 19 bases between them. Germline values: CDR1 SGDLS, CDR2 YYNGEE.

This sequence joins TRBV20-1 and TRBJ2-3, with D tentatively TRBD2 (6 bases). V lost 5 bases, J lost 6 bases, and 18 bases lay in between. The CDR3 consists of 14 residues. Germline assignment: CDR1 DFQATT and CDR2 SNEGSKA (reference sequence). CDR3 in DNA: TGCAGTGCTCAACCAGGAGGGGCTCGGGATACGCAGTATTTT. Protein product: CSAQPGGARDTQYF.

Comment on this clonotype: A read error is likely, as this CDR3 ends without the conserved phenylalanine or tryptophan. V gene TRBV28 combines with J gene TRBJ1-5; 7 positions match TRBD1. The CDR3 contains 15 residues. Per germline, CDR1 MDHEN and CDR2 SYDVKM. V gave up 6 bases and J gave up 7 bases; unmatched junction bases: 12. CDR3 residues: CASRIAGTEGQPQHL. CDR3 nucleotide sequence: TGTGCCAGCAGGATTGCCGGGACAGAGGGACAGCCCCAGCATCTT.

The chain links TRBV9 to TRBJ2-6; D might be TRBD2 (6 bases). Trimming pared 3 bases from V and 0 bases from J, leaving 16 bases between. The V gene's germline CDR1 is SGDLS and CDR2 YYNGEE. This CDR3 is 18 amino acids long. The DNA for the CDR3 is TGTGCCAGCAGCGCCTCCCCGGGGGAGCGCTCTGGGGCCAACGTCCTGACTTTC. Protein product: CASSASPGERSGANVLTF.

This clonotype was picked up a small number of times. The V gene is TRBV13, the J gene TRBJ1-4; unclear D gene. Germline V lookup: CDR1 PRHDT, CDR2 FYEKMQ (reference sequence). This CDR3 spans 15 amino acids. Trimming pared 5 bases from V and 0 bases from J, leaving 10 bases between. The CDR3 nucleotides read TGTGCCAGCAGCGCCTTGACTGCAACTAATGAAAAACTGTTTTTT. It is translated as CASSALTATNEKLFF.

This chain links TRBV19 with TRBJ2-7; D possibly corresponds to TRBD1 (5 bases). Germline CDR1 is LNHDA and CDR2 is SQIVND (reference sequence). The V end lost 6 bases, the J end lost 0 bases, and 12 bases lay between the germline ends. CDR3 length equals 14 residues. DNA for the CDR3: TGTGCCAGTAGCGACAGCCACAACTCCTACGAGCAGTACTTC. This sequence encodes CASSDSHNSYEQYF.

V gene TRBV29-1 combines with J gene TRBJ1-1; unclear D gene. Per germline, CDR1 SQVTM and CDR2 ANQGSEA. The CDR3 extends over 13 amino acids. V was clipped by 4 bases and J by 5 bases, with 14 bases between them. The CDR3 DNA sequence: TGCAGCGTTGTGTGGAGGGCTGGTACTGAAGCTTTCTTT. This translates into CSVVWRAGTEAFF.

CDR3 nucleotides: TGTGCCAGCCGAGGACTAGCAGGTAACGAGCAGTACTTC. Its protein is CASRGLAGNEQYF. The chain has TRBV7-8 and TRBJ2-7; 8 bases fit TRBD2. From germline, CDR1 is SGHVS and CDR2 FQNEAQ. The V and J ends lost 8 bases and 5 bases, in that order; junction bases with no gene match: 8. The CDR3 covers 13 residues.

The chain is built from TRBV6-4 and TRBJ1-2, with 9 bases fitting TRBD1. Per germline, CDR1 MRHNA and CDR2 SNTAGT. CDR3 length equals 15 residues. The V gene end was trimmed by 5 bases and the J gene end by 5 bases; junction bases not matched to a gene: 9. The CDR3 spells CASSSGTGSIYGYTF. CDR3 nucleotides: TGTGCCAGCAGTTCCGGGACAGGGAGCATTTATGGCTACACCTTC.

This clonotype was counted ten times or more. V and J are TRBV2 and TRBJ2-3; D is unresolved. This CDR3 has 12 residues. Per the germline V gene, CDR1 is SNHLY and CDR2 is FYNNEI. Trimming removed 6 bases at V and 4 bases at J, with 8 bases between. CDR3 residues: CASRDLADTQYF. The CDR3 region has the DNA TGTGCCAGCAGAGACTTAGCAGATACGCAGTATTTT.

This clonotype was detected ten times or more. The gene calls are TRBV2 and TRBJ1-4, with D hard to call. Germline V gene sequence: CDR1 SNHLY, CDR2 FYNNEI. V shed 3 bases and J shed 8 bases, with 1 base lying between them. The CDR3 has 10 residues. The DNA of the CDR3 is TGTGCCAGCAGTGAGGAAAAACTGTTTTTT. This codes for CASSEEKLFF.

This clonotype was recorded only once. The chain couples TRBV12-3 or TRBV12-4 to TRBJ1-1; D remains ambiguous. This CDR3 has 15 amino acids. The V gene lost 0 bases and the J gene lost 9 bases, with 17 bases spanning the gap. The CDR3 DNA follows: TGTGCCAGCAGTTTAGCGCTTCGAGTATCGGGGAAAGCTTTCTTT. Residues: CASSLALRVSGKAFF.

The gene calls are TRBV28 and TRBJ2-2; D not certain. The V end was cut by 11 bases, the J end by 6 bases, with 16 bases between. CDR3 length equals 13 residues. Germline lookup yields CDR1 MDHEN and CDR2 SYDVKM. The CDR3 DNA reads TGTGCCGCACAGAGTAGGAAATCCGGGGAGCTGTTTTTT. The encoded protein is CAAQSRKSGELFF.

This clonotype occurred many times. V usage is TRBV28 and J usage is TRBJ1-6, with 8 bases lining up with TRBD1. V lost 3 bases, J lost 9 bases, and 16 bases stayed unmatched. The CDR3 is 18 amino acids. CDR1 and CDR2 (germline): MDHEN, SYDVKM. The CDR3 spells CASSLGEIRTGWVSPLHF. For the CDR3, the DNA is TGTGCCAGCAGTTTGGGCGAAATAAGGACAGGGTGGGTTTCACCCCTCCACTTT. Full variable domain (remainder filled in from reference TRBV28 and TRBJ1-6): DVKVTQSSRYLVKRTGEKVFLECVQDMDHENMFWYRQDPGLGLRLIYFSYDVKMKEKGDIPEGYSVSREKKERFSLILESASTNQTSMYLCASSLGEIRTGWVSPLHFGNGTRLTVT.

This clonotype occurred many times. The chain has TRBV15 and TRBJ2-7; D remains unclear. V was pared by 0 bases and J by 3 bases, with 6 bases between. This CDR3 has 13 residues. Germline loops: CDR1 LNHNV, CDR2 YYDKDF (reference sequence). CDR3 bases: TGTGCCACCAGCAGAGATGATCTCTACGAGCAGTACTTC. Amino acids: CATSRDDLYEQYF.

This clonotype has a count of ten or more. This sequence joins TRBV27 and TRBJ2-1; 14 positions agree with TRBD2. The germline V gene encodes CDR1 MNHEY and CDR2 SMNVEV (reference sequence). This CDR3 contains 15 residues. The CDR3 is CVSGTSGRGWNEQFF. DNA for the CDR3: TGTGTCTCCGGGACTAGCGGGAGAGGATGGAATGAGCAGTTCTTC.

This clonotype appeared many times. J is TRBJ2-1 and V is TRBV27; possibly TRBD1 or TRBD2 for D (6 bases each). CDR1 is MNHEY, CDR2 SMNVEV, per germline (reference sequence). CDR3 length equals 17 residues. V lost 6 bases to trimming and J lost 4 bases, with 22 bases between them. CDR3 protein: CASSLNPYRDSYNEQFF. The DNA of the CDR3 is TGTGCCAGCAGCCTCAACCCCTACAGGGACTCATACAATGAGCAGTTCTTC.

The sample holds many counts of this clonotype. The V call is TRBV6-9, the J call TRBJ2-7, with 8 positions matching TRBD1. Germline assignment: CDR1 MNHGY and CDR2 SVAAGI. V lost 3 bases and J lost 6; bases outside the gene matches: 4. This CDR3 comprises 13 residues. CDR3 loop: CASSYDRGSEQYF. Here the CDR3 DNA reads TGTGCCAGCAGTTACGACAGGGGCTCCGAGCAGTACTTC.

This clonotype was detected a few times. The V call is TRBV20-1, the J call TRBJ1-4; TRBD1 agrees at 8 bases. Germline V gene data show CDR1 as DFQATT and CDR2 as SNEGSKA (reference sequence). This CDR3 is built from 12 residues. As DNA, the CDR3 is TGCAGGTCAACAGGGGGAAGGGAAAAACTGTTTTTT. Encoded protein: CRSTGGREKLFF.

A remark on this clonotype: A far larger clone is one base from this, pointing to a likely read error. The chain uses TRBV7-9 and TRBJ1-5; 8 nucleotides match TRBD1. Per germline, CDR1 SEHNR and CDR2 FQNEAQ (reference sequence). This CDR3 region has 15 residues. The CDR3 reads CVSSEGQGSNQPQHF. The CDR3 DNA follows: TGTGTCAGCAGCGAAGGACAGGGTAGCAATCAGCCCCAGCATTTT.

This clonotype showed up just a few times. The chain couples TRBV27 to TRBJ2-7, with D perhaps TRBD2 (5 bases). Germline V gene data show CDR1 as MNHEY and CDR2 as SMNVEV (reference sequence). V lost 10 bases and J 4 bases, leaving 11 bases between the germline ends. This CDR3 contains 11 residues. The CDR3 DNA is TGTGCCACCGCGGACTCTTACGAGCAGTACTTC. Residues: CATADSYEQYF.

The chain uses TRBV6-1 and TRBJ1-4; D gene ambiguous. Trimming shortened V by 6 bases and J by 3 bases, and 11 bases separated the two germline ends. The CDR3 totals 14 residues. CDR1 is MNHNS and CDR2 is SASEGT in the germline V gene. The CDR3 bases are TGTGCCAGCAGATCGGAGAGCTCTAATGAAAAACTGTTTTTT. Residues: CASRSESSNEKLFF.

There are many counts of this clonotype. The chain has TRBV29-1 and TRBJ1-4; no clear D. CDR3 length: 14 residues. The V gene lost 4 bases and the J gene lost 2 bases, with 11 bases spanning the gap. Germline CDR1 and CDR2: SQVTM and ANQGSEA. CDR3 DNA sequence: TGCAGCGTTGCGGGTGCGGCGACTAATGAAAAACTGTTTTTT. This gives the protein CSVAGAATNEKLFF.

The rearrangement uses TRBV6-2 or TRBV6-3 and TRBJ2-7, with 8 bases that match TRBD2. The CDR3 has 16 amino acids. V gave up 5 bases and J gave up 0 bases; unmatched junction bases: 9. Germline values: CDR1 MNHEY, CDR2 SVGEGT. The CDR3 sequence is CASSEGAGGHSYEQYF. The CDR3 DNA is TGTGCCAGCAGTGAAGGGGCGGGGGGTCACTCCTACGAGCAGTACTTC.

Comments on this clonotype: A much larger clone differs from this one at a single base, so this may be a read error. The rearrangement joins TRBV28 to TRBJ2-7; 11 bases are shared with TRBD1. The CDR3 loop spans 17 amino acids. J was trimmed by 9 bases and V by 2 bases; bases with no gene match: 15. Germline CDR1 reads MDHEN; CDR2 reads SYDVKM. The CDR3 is CASSLSSRDRGKLGQYF. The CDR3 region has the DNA TGTGCCAGCAGTTTAAGTAGTCGGGACAGGGGGAAGTTGGGGCAGTACTTC.